These 29 T cell receptor beta chains were sequenced from one sample in a study of blood T cell repertoires in COVID-19 (TCRdb year 2020). Libraries were built with the immunoSEQ multiplex PCR assay. In TCRdb, the immuneACCESS table is reduced to in-frame sequences with V and J assigned. These tables do not hold every clone; where another copy was compared, an unresolved V gene accounts for under half, and the others remain unexplained. The sample has about 69,000 clones on record, approximately 80% of them singletons. The ten top clones hold around 9.6% of the sample. The sample comprised peripheral blood. The receptors come from a woman older than 75 with acute or convalescent COVID-19.

V and J are TRBV5-1 and TRBJ1-5, with 7 bases aligning to TRBD1. This CDR3 spans 15 amino acids. Germline lookup yields CDR1 SGHRS and CDR2 YFSETQ. V gave up 4 bases and J gave up 1 base; unmatched junction bases: 5. Here the CDR3 DNA reads TGCGCCAGCAGCGCTCTAGGGGGCAGCAATCAGCCCCAGCATTTT. Translated: CASSALGGSNQPQHF. Full variable domain (remainder filled in from reference TRBV5-1 and TRBJ1-5): KAGVTQTPRYLIKTRGQQVTLSCSPISGHRSVSWYQQTPGQGLQFLFEYFSETQRNKGNFPGRFSGRQFSNSRSEMNVSTLELGDSALYLCASSALGGSNQPQHFGDGTRLSIL.

By frequency in the sample, this clone is medium-sized. The rearrangement joins TRBV2 to TRBJ2-7, with 9 bases aligning to TRBD1. The CDR3 spans 14 residues. Trimming took 7 bases from V and 5 from J; bases not matched to a gene: 9. CDR1 and CDR2 (germline): SNHLY, FYNNEI. CDR3 region: CASTQQGARNEQYF. The CDR3 bases are TGTGCCAGCACCCAACAGGGGGCTAGGAACGAGCAGTACTTC.

The chain couples TRBV5-1 to TRBJ1-2; 7 bases are a match to TRBD1. CDR1 and CDR2 from the germline V gene are SGHRS and YFSETQ. The CDR3 loop spans 15 amino acids. Germline trimming cut 4 bases from V and 5 bases from J; bases unmatched to any gene: 11. Here the CDR3 DNA reads TGCGCCAGCAGCATCGGGACAGCCGAAACATATGGCTACACCTTC. Protein sequence: CASSIGTAETYGYTF.

This clone was seen once. The V gene is TRBV6-5, the J gene TRBJ2-5; D unresolved. V shed 6 bases and J shed 5 bases, with 10 bases lying between them. The CDR3 spans 12 residues. Germline V gene lookup returns CDR1 MNHEY and CDR2 SVGAGI. The CDR3: CASRATVETQYF. The CDR3, as DNA: TGTGCCAGCAGGGCAACCGTGGAGACCCAGTACTTC.

This chain joins TRBV18 and TRBJ1-6; 9 positions match TRBD1. Trimming took 3 bases from V and 8 from J; bases not matched to a gene: 2. The germline CDR1 and CDR2 sequences are KGHSH and LQKENI. The length of the CDR3 is 14 residues. CDR3 DNA: TGTGCCAGCTCACCCGACAGGGGGTATTCACCCCTCCACTTT. This codes for CASSPDRGYSPLHF.

This clone was detected a few times. The chain links TRBV6-5 to TRBJ1-4; D perhaps matches TRBD1 (6 bases). Trimming cost V 6 bases and J 3 bases, with 8 bases left between them. Germline assignment: CDR1 MNHEY and CDR2 SVGAGI. The CDR3 has 13 residues. CDR3 bases: TGTGCCAGCAGACAGGGATCTAATGAAAAACTGTTTTTT. Translated, it gives CASRQGSNEKLFF.

The genes are TRBV2 and TRBJ1-2; D unresolved. V was trimmed by 6 bases and J by 8 bases, leaving 19 bases between them. The CDR3 length is 14 residues. CDR1 is SNHLY and CDR2 is FYNNEI in the germline V gene. CDR3 nucleotides: TGTGCCAGCAGGTTAGGCGGGATACGAGAAGGCTACACCTTC. Its translation: CASRLGGIREGYTF.

The chain employs TRBV7-9 and TRBJ1-2, with D tentatively TRBD1 (6 bases). The CDR3 runs 15 residues. V lost 1 base and J lost 4, with 13 bases in between. Germline V CDR1 and CDR2: SEHNR, FQNEAQ (reference sequence). DNA of the CDR3: TGTGCCAGCAGCTTAGATTTACAGGGAACCTATGGCTACACCTTC. This codes for CASSLDLQGTYGYTF.

As regards this clone: At one end the junction does not follow the germline gene, possibly because of a read error. The chain couples TRBV11-2 to TRBJ2-2; 11 bases line up with TRBD2. The CDR3 is made up of 18 amino acids. Germline CDR1 is SGHAT and CDR2 is FQNNGV. CDR3 in DNA: TGTGCCAGCACCCGGAGAGGGGCTAGCGGGGGGAACAGCGGGGAGCTGTTTTTT. Its protein product is CASTRRGASGGNSGELFF.

This chain links TRBV9 with TRBJ2-5, with D perhaps matching TRBD2 (7 bases). The CDR3 totals 12 residues. In germline, CDR1 is SGDLS, CDR2 YYNGEE. V lost 3 bases and J 5 bases, leaving 8 bases between the germline ends. CDR3 in amino acids: CASSEGGETQYF. In DNA, the CDR3 is TGTGCCAGCAGCGAGGGGGGGGAGACCCAGTACTTC.

The chain is built from TRBV5-1 and TRBJ1-1; 10 bases match TRBD1. V trimming: 4 bases; J trimming: 6 bases; junction bases outside the gene matches: 9. CDR1 SGHRS and CDR2 YFSETQ come from the germline V gene. The CDR3 is 15 amino acids. Written as DNA, the CDR3 is TGCGCCAGCAGCAAGCGACAGGGGGCTGAGGCTGAAGCTTTCTTT. Amino acid sequence: CASSKRQGAEAEAFF.

The V call is TRBV18, the J call TRBJ2-5; D gene unclear. CDR3 length: 12 residues. Trimming removed 3 bases at V and 3 bases at J, with 5 bases between. CDR1 and CDR2 (germline): KGHSH, LQKENI. The CDR3 reads CASSPSEETQYF. The CDR3 DNA is TGTGCCAGCTCACCTTCAGAAGAGACCCAGTACTTC.

The chain couples TRBV6-5 to TRBJ2-7, with D possibly being TRBD2 (5 bases). V lost 7 bases to trimming and J lost 6 bases, with 22 bases between them. This CDR3 has 15 amino acids. Germline assignment: CDR1 MNHEY and CDR2 SVGAGI. In nucleotides, the CDR3 is TGTGCCAGCAATGTCAATTGGGGATCGGGGTCCGAGCAGTACTTC. This sequence encodes CASNVNWGSGSEQYF.

CDR3 nucleotides: TGTGCCAGCTCACCGGACAGGGGAGGTTGGGTAGCTTTCTTT. Translated: CASSPDRGGWVAFF. The chain recombines TRBV18 with TRBJ1-1, with 9 bases aligning to TRBD1. V lost 3 bases and J lost 10; bases outside the gene matches: 9. The V gene's germline CDR1 is KGHSH and CDR2 LQKENI. The CDR3 covers 14 residues.

This chain joins TRBV6-5 and TRBJ1-1, with D possibly matching TRBD1 (5 bases). This CDR3 spans 11 amino acids. Germline CDR1 and CDR2: MNHEY and SVGAGI. Trimming removed 6 bases at V and 7 bases at J, with 9 bases between. DNA of the CDR3: TGTGCCAGCAGAAGACAGAGTGAAGCTTTCTTT. Residues: CASRRQSEAFF.

The chain couples TRBV5-6 to TRBJ2-2, with D possibly being TRBD1 (5 bases). Trimming removed 2 bases at V and 1 base at J, with 9 bases between. This CDR3 region has 15 residues. Germline V gives CDR1 SGHDT, CDR2 YYEEEE. In DNA, the CDR3 is TGTGCCAGCAGCTTAGTCACAGGGAACACCGGGGAGCTGTTTTTT. Amino acids: CASSLVTGNTGELFF. The whole variable domain, remainder taken from reference TRBV5-6 and TRBJ2-2, is DAGVTQSPTHLIKTRGQQVTLRCSPKSGHDTVSWYQQALGQGPQFIFQYYEEEERQRGNFPDRFSGHQFPNYSSELNVNALLLGDSALYLCASSLVTGNTGELFFGEGSRLTVL.

This clone has a handful of counts. This chain links TRBV28 with TRBJ2-7, with D perhaps matching TRBD2 (6 bases). CDR1 and CDR2 from the germline V gene are MDHEN and SYDVKM. The CDR3 has 14 amino acids. Trimming took off 2 bases at V and 3 bases at J, with 11 bases between the two ends. CDR3 region: CASSLTGELYEQYF. CDR3 nucleotides: TGTGCCAGCAGTTTAACGGGGGAGCTCTACGAGCAGTACTTC.

The sample holds one count of this clone. The chain couples TRBV3-1 (or the pseudogene TRBV3-2) to TRBJ1-2; D is perhaps TRBD1 (6 bases). CDR1 LGHDT and CDR2 YNNKEL come from the germline V gene (reference sequence). CDR3 length: 14 amino acids. The V end was cut by 4 bases, the J end by 5 bases, with 14 bases between. The CDR3 region is CASSLLDRPYGYTF. The CDR3 DNA sequence: TGTGCCAGCAGCCTTTTGGACAGACCTTATGGCTACACCTTC.

The V gene is TRBV19, the J gene TRBJ2-2; D is possibly TRBD2 (6 bases). This CDR3 spans 17 amino acids. Trimming took 6 bases from V and 1 from J, leaving 18 bases between them. Germline V gives CDR1 LNHDA, CDR2 SQIVND (reference sequence). The CDR3 loop is CASRTYHREKNTGELFF. The CDR3 DNA sequence: TGTGCCAGTAGGACGTATCACCGGGAGAAGAACACCGGGGAGCTGTTTTTT.

This chain uses TRBV6-5 with TRBJ2-7, with D perhaps TRBD1 (6 bases). Germline lookup yields CDR1 MNHEY and CDR2 SVGAGI. V was cut by 0 bases and J by 6 bases, with 12 bases left in between. The CDR3 has 14 amino acids. The CDR3 region has the DNA TGTGCCAGCAGTTACTCCCGTGGGGGCACCGAGCAGTACTTC. Protein sequence: CASSYSRGGTEQYF.

The CDR3, as DNA: TGTGCCAGCAGCCTGAGAACAGGGTTGAGGGGCTACACCTTC. This sequence encodes CASSLRTGLRGYTF. V gene TRBV5-8 combines with J gene TRBJ1-2, with D tentatively TRBD1 (6 bases). This CDR3 has 14 residues. From germline, CDR1 is SGHTS and CDR2 YDEGEE. Trimming took 4 bases from V and 8 from J, leaving 18 bases between them.

The J gene is TRBJ1-6, the V gene TRBV10-3; 10 nucleotides match TRBD1. J gave up 6 bases and V 6 bases, and 2 bases lay outside the gene matches. CDR3 length equals 14 residues. Germline CDR1 reads ENHRY; CDR2 reads SYGVKD. The CDR3 spells CAIRGTGVNSPLHF. In DNA form, the CDR3 reads TGTGCCATCAGGGGGACAGGGGTTAATTCACCCCTCCACTTT.

The chain uses TRBV6-5 and TRBJ1-3; TRBD1 matches at 7 bases. The CDR3 has 14 amino acids. Germline loops: CDR1 MNHEY, CDR2 SVGAGI. Trimming at V came to 8 bases and at J to 4 bases, leaving 8 bases not matched to a gene. CDR3 nucleotides: TGTGCCAGCGGATACAGGGGTGGAGGAAACACCATATATTTT. Its translation is CASGYRGGGNTIYF.

The chain links TRBV6-6 to TRBJ1-2; 10 bases are a match to TRBD1. The V segment lost 0 bases and the J segment 6 bases; nucleotides outside the gene matches: 4. Per the germline V gene, CDR1 is MNHNY and CDR2 is SVGAGI (reference sequence). The CDR3 has 15 residues. CDR3 loop: CASSYSRDRGDGYTF. CDR3 sequence (DNA): TGTGCCAGCAGTTACTCTAGGGACAGGGGAGATGGCTACACCTTC.

The CDR3 is CASSTARGGWDNEQFF. CDR3 coding DNA: TGTGCCAGTAGTACTGCGCGGGGGGGCTGGGACAATGAGCAGTTCTTC. V is TRBV19 and J is TRBJ2-1, with 9 positions matching TRBD2. This CDR3 has 16 residues. J lost 5 bases, V lost 4 bases, and 9 bases had no gene match. Germline V gene lookup returns CDR1 LNHDA and CDR2 SQIVND (reference sequence).

The V call is TRBV5-4, the J call TRBJ2-2; D remains unclear. With 3 bases removed from V and 1 base from J, the gap between germline ends came to 10 bases. The CDR3 consists of 15 residues. Germline CDR1 reads SGHNT; CDR2 reads YYREEE (reference sequence). CDR3 region: CASSSSRQNTGELFF. Here the CDR3 DNA reads TGTGCCAGCAGCTCGAGCAGACAGAACACCGGGGAGCTGTTTTTT. The full variable domain, completed using reference TRBV5-4 and TRBJ2-2, is ETGVTQSPTHLIKTRGQQVTLRCSSQSGHNTVSWYQQALGQGPQFIFQYYREEENGRGNFPPRFSGLQFPNYSSELNVNALELDDSALYLCASSSSRQNTGELFFGEGSRLTVL.

The rearrangement links TRBV27 to TRBJ1-4; perhaps TRBD1 as D (5 bases). Germline-derived CDR1 and CDR2 are MNHEY and SMNVEV (reference sequence). V lost 5 bases and J lost 11, with 18 bases in between. The CDR3 consists of 14 residues. CDR3 coding DNA: TGTGCCAGCAGTCCGCTTGGGGCCCCTGAGAAACTGTTTTTT. This gives the protein CASSPLGAPEKLFF.

V and J are TRBV11-1 and TRBJ2-2, with 8 bases lining up with TRBD2. V dropped 4 bases and J dropped 6; count of bases not matched to a gene: 7. Per the germline V gene, CDR1 is SGHAT and CDR2 is FQDESV (reference sequence). This CDR3 is built from 15 residues. CDR3 loop: CASSSTSGPAGELFF. CDR3 DNA: TGTGCCAGCAGCTCTACTAGCGGCCCCGCCGGGGAGCTGTTTTTT.

This chain connects TRBV7-8 to TRBJ2-3; 8 nucleotides match TRBD2. There are 13 residues in the CDR3. In germline, CDR1 is SGHVS, CDR2 FQNEAQ. Losses at the gene ends were 6 bases for V and 10 bases for J; bases not matched to a gene: 9. CDR3 sequence reads: CASRVAGTDAQYF. The CDR3 nucleotides are TGTGCCAGCAGGGTAGCGGGGACCGATGCGCAGTATTTT.